These 8 T cell receptor beta chains originate from one sample sequenced in a study of CD8+CD57+ T cells in acquired aplastic anemia. Flow cytometry had shown expanded CD8+CD57+ cells in the patients chosen for sequencing. TCR beta VDJ and CDR3 profiles were obtained from a genomic DNA template. TCRdb analysed the reads with MiXCR anew, one entry per CDR3 protein. The sample holds approximately 190,000 distinct CDR3 sequences, around half seen once. Sequencing was carried out using sorted CD4+, CD8+, or CD8+CD57+ T cells (not recorded which) from PBMCs. These receptors were taken from a human donor with aplastic anemia.

The gene calls are TRBV7-3 and TRBJ2-7, with 8 bases matching TRBD1. The CDR3 contains 14 residues. Germline lookup yields CDR1 SGHTA and CDR2 FQGTGA. V gave up 2 bases and J gave up 2 bases; unmatched junction bases: 2. The CDR3 nucleotides read TGTGCCAGCAGCTTAGACAGGGGAACCTACGAGCAGTACTTC. Translating gives CASSLDRGTYEQYF. The complete variable domain, with remaining parts taken from reference TRBV7-3 and TRBJ2-7, reads GAGVSQTPSNKVTEKGKYVELRCDPISGHTALYWYRQSLGQGPEFLIYFQGTGAADDSGLPNDRFFAVRPEGSVSTLKIQRTERGDSAVYLCASSLDRGTYEQYFGPGTRLTVT.

There are many counts of this clonotype. The rearrangement uses TRBV6-2 or TRBV6-3 and TRBJ1-2; no clear D gene. The CDR3 spans 14 residues. V lost 0 bases, J lost 4 bases, and 9 bases lay in between. CDR1 and CDR2 (germline): MNHEY, SVGEGT. This CDR3 reads CASSYSAQVYGYTF. The CDR3 region has the DNA TGTGCCAGCAGTTACTCCGCTCAAGTCTATGGCTACACCTTC.

This clonotype was detected many times. The chain is built from TRBV10-2 and TRBJ2-7; D ambiguous. From germline, CDR1 is WSHSY and CDR2 SAAADI. The CDR3 has 12 residues. Trimming stripped 1 base from V and 2 bases from J, with 3 bases between. CDR3 amino acids: CASSEYPYEQYF. DNA of the CDR3: TGCGCCAGCAGTGAGTACCCCTACGAGCAGTACTTC.

This clonotype was picked up many times. At one of its ends the junction is not consistent with the germline gene, which may arise from a read error. The chain joins TRBV20-1 to TRBJ2-7; D is uncertain. The CDR3 is 9 residues long. Germline CDR1 DFQATT, CDR2 SNEGSKA (reference sequence). Here the CDR3 DNA reads TGCAGTGCTACTCAATCTAGAGGTTTC. It translates to CSATQSRGF.

CDR3 protein: CASSLVGRRQNTEAFF. CDR3 DNA sequence: TGTGCCAGCAGCTTAGTAGGGAGGCGACAAAACACTGAAGCTTTCTTT. J is TRBJ1-1 and V is TRBV7-7; D gene uncertain. Trimming stripped 1 base from V and 2 bases from J, with 14 bases between. Germline CDR1 SSHAT, CDR2 FNYEAQ (reference sequence). There are 16 residues in the CDR3.

Note on this clonotype: Since the CDR3 does not end with the conserved phenylalanine or tryptophan, this likely comes from a read error. CDR3 DNA: TGTGCCAGCAGCTTAGCGCGGGAGAGCTCCTGCGAGCAGTACTCC. Translating gives CASSLARESSCEQYS. The gene calls are TRBV7-2 and TRBJ2-7, with 7 bases identical to TRBD2. Germline V gene lookup returns CDR1 SGHTA and CDR2 FQGNSA. The CDR3 has 15 residues.

This clonotype was picked up many times. The CDR3 region has the DNA TGCAGTGCTAGAGGCCTTGGGACAGGGGATCATTATGGCTACACCTTC. Amino acids: CSARGLGTGDHYGYTF. This sequence joins TRBV20-1 and TRBJ1-2; 10 bases fit TRBD1. The CDR3 totals 16 residues. CDR1 DFQATT and CDR2 SNEGSKA come from the germline V gene (reference sequence). V lost 1 base to trimming and J lost 5 bases; unmatched junction nucleotides: 10.

V gene TRBV3-1 combines with J gene TRBJ1-3; D perhaps matches TRBD1 (5 bases). Germline V gene sequence: CDR1 LGHDT, CDR2 YNNKEL (reference sequence). Deletions cut 4 bases from V and 1 base from J, with 11 bases between. The CDR3 consists of 15 residues. As DNA, the CDR3 is TGTGCCAGCAGCCGGGACGGAATTTCTGGAAACACCATATATTTT. This gives the protein CASSRDGISGNTIYF.